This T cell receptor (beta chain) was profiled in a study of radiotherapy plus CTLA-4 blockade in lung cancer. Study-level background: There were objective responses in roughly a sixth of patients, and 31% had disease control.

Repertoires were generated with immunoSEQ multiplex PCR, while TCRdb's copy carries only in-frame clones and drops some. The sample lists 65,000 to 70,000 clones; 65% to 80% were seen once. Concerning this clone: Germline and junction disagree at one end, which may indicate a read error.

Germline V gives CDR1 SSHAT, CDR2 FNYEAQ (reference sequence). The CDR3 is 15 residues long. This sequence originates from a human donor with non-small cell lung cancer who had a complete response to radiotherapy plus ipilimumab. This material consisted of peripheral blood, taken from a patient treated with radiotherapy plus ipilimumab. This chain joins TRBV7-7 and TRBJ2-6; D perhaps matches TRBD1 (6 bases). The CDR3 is CASSSGVYGANVLTF. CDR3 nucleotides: TGTGCTAGCAGCTCAGGGGTGTACGGGGCCAACGTCCTGACTTTC.